This is a list of T cell receptor beta chains from one sample in a study of blood T cell repertoires in COVID-19. Only in-frame clones appear in the TCRdb table, and some are missing; sequencing was by immunoSEQ multiplex PCR. Here the sample spans about 110,000 clones, around four fifths being singletons. Sequenced: peripheral blood. Receptors were obtained from a woman aged 55-69 years with acute or convalescent COVID-19. Each CDR3 is given with its conserved first and last residue. The D gene is left open where the match is weak.

j_call d_call v_call cdr3_aa
TRBJ2-5 . TRBV5-6 CASNSGRGQPETQYF
TRBJ1-2 TRBD1 TRBV7-9 CASIRGQGGSLGGYTF
TRBJ2-5 TRBD2 TRBV9 CASSRAGTQETQYF
TRBJ1-2 . TRBV28 CASSSQQGRGYTF
TRBJ2-5 TRBD2 TRBV6-1 CASSEGGGSRETQYF
TRBJ2-2 . TRBV27 CASSLVRSNTGELFF
TRBJ2-7 . TRBV7-9 CASSPDPHQGLSSYEQYF
TRBJ1-2 . TRBV30 CAWTRQRSGYTF
TRBJ2-3 TRBD2 TRBV15 CATSRDRLAGDTQYF
TRBJ2-1 TRBD2 TRBV27 CASSLYPGGTWQEQFF
TRBJ1-3 . TRBV18 CASSQWAWARNTIYF
TRBJ1-2 TRBD1 TRBV7-2 CASSLGGTGRFYGYTF
TRBJ1-3 . TRBV4-1 CASSQEGEAGRRNTIYF
TRBJ2-1 TRBD1 TRBV6-6 CASSGQGRGNEQFF
TRBJ1-5 . TRBV28 CASSFYRGGDQPQHF
TRBJ1-5 . TRBV4-1 CASSQILRGGDQPQHF